This entry lists 7 T cell receptor beta chains sequenced from one sample in a study of OX40 agonist ivuxolimab in advanced cancers. The assay was immunoSEQ multiplex PCR, and TCRdb's table has in-frame clones only and misses some. The sample lists over 60,000 clones; around 83% were seen once. Sequenced material: CD4+ or CD8+ T cells sorted from blood, taken in a trial of the OX40 agonist ivuxolimab. Receptors were obtained from an adult with an advanced solid tumor such as melanoma, head and neck, liver or kidney cancer.

The gene calls are TRBV4-1 and TRBJ1-1; the match to TRBD1 covers 7 bases. The CDR3 consists of 16 residues. V was pared by 2 bases and J by 0 bases, with 6 bases of the junction left unmatched. Germline V gene sequence: CDR1 MGHRA, CDR2 YSYEKL. The CDR3 DNA follows: TGCGCCAGCAGCCAATTGGGACAGAGCCTGAACACTGAAGCTTTCTTT. It encodes CASSQLGQSLNTEAFF.

The chain recombines TRBV5-6 with TRBJ2-5; no reliable D call. The CDR3 totals 13 residues. In germline, CDR1 is SGHDT, CDR2 YYEEEE. The ends were cut back, 4 bases at V and 0 bases at J, with 7 bases in the middle. CDR3 sequence reads: CASSGRNQETQYF. The CDR3 nucleotides are TGTGCCAGCAGCGGCCGCAACCAAGAGACCCAGTACTTC.

The chain joins TRBV28 to TRBJ1-1; 8 bases line up with TRBD1. V was pared by 5 bases and J by 8 bases, with 19 bases of the junction left unmatched. Germline loops: CDR1 MDHEN, CDR2 SYDVKM. The CDR3 length is 17 residues. CDR3 coding DNA: TGTGCCAGCAGTCGCCGGGGTATGTCGGGTCACAGGGGGGAAGCTTTCTTT. Its protein product is CASSRRGMSGHRGEAFF.

The rearrangement uses TRBV28 and TRBJ1-1, with TRBD1 identical over 9 bases. Germline V lookup: CDR1 MDHEN, CDR2 SYDVKM. The CDR3 runs to 14 residues. Trimming cost V 1 base and J 4 bases; bases outside gene matches: 1. CDR3 in amino acids: CASSLLQGATEAFF. For the CDR3, the DNA is TGTGCCAGCAGTTTATTACAGGGGGCCACTGAAGCTTTCTTT.

The CDR3 DNA sequence: TGTGCCAGCAGCGAGGGATCCGGCGGCAATTCACCCCTCCACTTT. Encoded protein: CASSEGSGGNSPLHF. The chain links TRBV7-3 to TRBJ1-6; D call uncertain. Germline-derived CDR1 and CDR2 are SGHTA and FQGTGA. The CDR3 consists of 15 residues. The germline V and J ends were trimmed by 5 bases and 7 bases, with 15 bases remaining between them.

The chain is built from TRBV6-6 and TRBJ2-7, with a weak D call TRBD1 (5 bases). Trimming pared 6 bases from V and 6 bases from J, leaving 15 bases between. From germline, CDR1 is MNHNY and CDR2 SVGAGI (reference sequence). The CDR3 totals 13 residues. CDR3 amino acids: CASSASDNREQYF. Here the CDR3 DNA reads TGTGCCAGCAGCGCTTCGGACAACCGCGAGCAGTACTTC.

J is TRBJ1-1 and V is TRBV28; TRBD1 is a possible D gene (5 bases). The V end lost 5 bases, the J end lost 3 bases, and 16 bases lay between the germline ends. The CDR3 runs to 15 residues. Germline lookup yields CDR1 MDHEN and CDR2 SYDVKM. CDR3 sequence: CASSPTGVGDTEAFF. The CDR3 bases are TGTGCCAGCAGTCCCACGGGGGTGGGGGACACTGAAGCTTTCTTT.